The rows below give T cell receptor beta chains drawn from one sample of a study of PD-L1 blockade in urothelial cancer. Profiling relied on immunoSEQ multiplex PCR, and the TCRdb table lists in-frame clones only, not all of them. The repertoire holds tens of thousands of clones, roughly 85% seen once, with 6% to 9% in the top ten. The sequenced sample was PBMCs, obtained around atezolizumab (anti-PD-L1) treatment. These receptors were taken from a man between 60 and 75 years old with urothelial cancer. The CDR3 runs from the conserved cysteine through the conserved F or W. The D gene is left open where the match is weak. Size is stated for part of the rows, as once, few or many counts, or as a class when the clone is expanded.

v_call	j_call	d_call	clone_size	cdr3_nt	cdr3_aa
TRBV2	TRBJ2-3	NA	once	TGTGCCAGCAGTGGAGTTAGGGACACGCGCACAGATACGCAGTATTTT	CASSGVRDTRTDTQYF
TRBV11-3	TRBJ2-5	TRBD2	NA	TGTGCCAGCAGCTCCAGACTAGCGGAGACCCAGTACTTC	CASSSRLAETQYF
TRBV9	TRBJ2-5	NA	NA	TGTGCCAGCAGCGTTGAGCAGGGAGGAGAGACCCAGTACTTC	CASSVEQGGETQYF
TRBV11-2	TRBJ2-1	TRBD2	NA	TGTGCCAGCAGCCCCCAGCGGGGGGGCTTTACCGGGCAGTTCTTC	CASSPQRGGFTGQFF
TRBV27	TRBJ2-3	NA	once	TGTGCCAGCAGTCTTGGGGGCGATACGCAGTATTTT	CASSLGGDTQYF
TRBV2	TRBJ2-7	NA	NA	TGTGCCAGCAGTGAAACCCAGGGTCCCTACGAGCAGTACTTC	CASSETQGPYEQYF
TRBV9	TRBJ2-5	NA	NA	TGTGCCAGCAGCAGTGAGGCTGGCCAAGAGACCCAGTACTTC	CASSSEAGQETQYF
TRBV7-3	TRBJ2-7	TRBD1	NA	TGTGCCAGCAGCTTATCAGGACAGGGTTACGAGCAGTACTTC	CASSLSGQGYEQYF
TRBV7-9	TRBJ1-2	NA	NA	TGTGCCAGCAGTGTGGGGCGGACCTATGGCTACACCTTC	CASSVGRTYGYTF
TRBV6-6	TRBJ1-2	NA	NA	TGTGCCAGCAGTTACCCGGGTACGTCCTATGGCTACACCTTC	CASSYPGTSYGYTF
TRBV7-6	TRBJ1-1	TRBD1	NA	TGTGCCAGCAGCTTACTATCCCGGGGGCAGGGGGCTGGTGAAGCTTTCTTT	CASSLLSRGQGAGEAFF
TRBV7-2	TRBJ1-2	NA	NA	TGTGCCAGCAGCTTAGGGGGCAGTCAGTATGGCTACACCTTC	CASSLGGSQYGYTF
TRBV2	TRBJ1-5	TRBD1	NA	TGTGCCAGTGGACAGGGGGCGTATAGCAATCAGCCCCAGCATTTT	CASGQGAYSNQPQHF
TRBV4-2	TRBJ2-3	TRBD2	NA	TGTGCCAGCAGGGTGATGAGAGCGGGGGGGCCAGATACGCAGTATTTT	CASRVMRAGGPDTQYF
TRBV5-6	TRBJ2-7	TRBD1	NA	TGTGCCAGCAGCTTTAAACGGACAGGCACCTACGAGCAGTACTTC	CASSFKRTGTYEQYF
TRBV6-1	TRBJ2-7	TRBD1	NA	TGTGCCAGCAGTGTAGGGACAGGCAACTTCGAGCAGTACTTC	CASSVGTGNFEQYF
TRBV28	TRBJ2-7	TRBD1	NA	TGTGCCAGCAGTTCCCCCGGACAGGGGAGTTTGGAGCAGTACTTC	CASSSPGQGSLEQYF
TRBV2	TRBJ2-5	NA	NA	TGTGCCAGCACCTTGATGACAGTGCAAGAGACCCAGTACTTC	CASTLMTVQETQYF
TRBV6-9	TRBJ2-7	TRBD1	NA	TGTGCCAGCAGCTTCACCAGACAGGGAAACCACGAGCAGTACTTC	CASSFTRQGNHEQYF
TRBV6-6	TRBJ2-6	TRBD1	NA	TGTGCCAGCAGTTTCGACAGGGTAACAGGGGCCAACGTCCTGACTTTC	CASSFDRVTGANVLTF
TRBV19	TRBJ1-2	NA	NA	TGTGCCAGTAGTATTCAGGGGCAAGCTAACTATGGCTACACCTTC	CASSIQGQANYGYTF
TRBV5-4	TRBJ1-3	TRBD1	once	TGTGCCAGCAGCGTGGACAGGGGTAACACCATATATTTT	CASSVDRGNTIYF
TRBV9	TRBJ1-5	TRBD1	NA	TGTGCCAGCAGCGTGGGGGACAGGGACCAGCCCCAGCATTTT	CASSVGDRDQPQHF
TRBV27	TRBJ2-5	TRBD2	NA	TGTGCCAGCAGTTTAAAGGGACCGGGGAGGGGTCAAGAGACCCAGTACTTC	CASSLKGPGRGQETQYF
TRBV10-2	TRBJ1-1	NA	NA	TGCGCCAGCAGTGAGACTTTTGACACTGAAGCTTTCTTT	CASSETFDTEAFF
TRBV30	TRBJ1-1	TRBD1	NA	TGTGCCTGGAGTAACACAGGGGGGACTGAAGCTTTCTTT	CAWSNTGGTEAFF
TRBV7-2	TRBJ1-2	NA	once	TGTGCCAGCAGCACAGGCGGGACGGTCTATGGCTACACCTTC	CASSTGGTVYGYTF
TRBV7-6	TRBJ2-5	NA	once	TGTGCCAGCAGCTTAAATCTAGCGAGCCGGGAGACCCAGTACTTC	CASSLNLASRETQYF
TRBV19	TRBJ2-1	NA	NA	TGTGCCAGTAGTATACGAGAAGTTCTGTTCTTC	CASSIREVLFF
TRBV25-1	TRBJ1-4	TRBD1	NA	TGTGCCAGCAGAGAAGCGGCACAGGGGGGGAAACTGTTTTTT	CASREAAQGGKLFF
TRBV5-4	TRBJ1-1	TRBD1	NA	TGTGCCAGCAGATCACCACAGGGGACACGGTACACTGAAGCTTTCTTT	CASRSPQGTRYTEAFF